This TCR beta chain originates from a study of blood T cell repertoires in COVID-19. Study as a whole: The origin of the acute and convalescent COVID-19 samples was the United States, Italy and Spain. Sources were T cells, B-cell-depleted T cells, or PBMCs; the material itself was cDNA or gDNA.

V lost 7 bases, J lost 4 bases, and 5 bases stayed unmatched. The CDR3 runs 13 residues. The germline gives CDR1 MDHEN, CDR2 SYDVKM. Authors' data handling: Amplification from reference gene primers served as the basis for estimated nucleated cell counts. Assay used: immunoSEQ multiplex PCR; TCRdb lists only in-frame clones, some missing. Clone size and the V and J calls come from that table; the DNA yielded D and trimming. The sample holds roughly 410,000 clones, around 90% seen once. The TCR comes from a man aged 35 to 55 with acute or convalescent COVID-19. Sequenced sample: peripheral blood. V is TRBV28 and J is TRBJ1-1; 8 nucleotides agree with TRBD1. CDR3 residues: CASIQGAGTEAFF. The CDR3 DNA reads TGTGCCAGCATTCAGGGGGCAGGCACTGAAGCTTTCTTT.